The entry that follows covers one TCR beta chain sequence. What antigen it recognizes has not been identified. Base qualities are missing; no much larger clone stands one base away. These data are taken from a study of blood T cell repertoires in COVID-19 (dated by TCRdb to the early 2020s). For the wider study: Collaborator samples came from the United States, Italy and Spain and covered acute and convalescent phases of COVID-19. The material from the prospective study consisted of cDNA or gDNA derived from T cells, B-cell-depleted T cells, or PBMCs. Deeply sampled blood TCRbeta repertoires from subjects exposed to, actively infected with, or recovered from COVID-19 were included in the dataset. A freely available public database, intended as a resource for researchers studying the immune response to SARS-CoV-2, is where the repertoires were released. The samples were drawn from the first 160 participants of the ongoing ImmuneRACE study and from some 1,300 subjects provided by 6 global collaborators. Sample metadata almost always included a de-identified subject ID, COVID-19 status, age in years and sex. Where HLA class I and class II types were available, the types were taken from metadata supplied by the sample provider, not from assay-based typing.

Summary of the overall study and its limitations: How much clinical and demographic metadata was included differed by source and by participant, and the metadata was provided uncurated.

The collaborating institutions used their own protocols to collect whole blood in K2EDTA tubes. For TCRbeta analysis, collaborators shipped samples in one of three forms: frozen whole blood, isolated PBMCs, or DNA extracted from either of those sample types. From the cysteine through the phenylalanine, the CDR3 covers 14 amino acids. Kept here is only the CDR3 DNA, which spans 42 bases and is read in frame from base 1. The germline V gene gives CDR1 as SGDLS and CDR2 as YYNGEE. V and J lose 3 bases and 8 bases, and a span of 14 bases separates them. The immunoSEQ Assay, a bias-controlled multiplex PCR, was used to amplify TCRbeta CDR3 regions from genomic DNA. In the original analysis: Nucleated cell counts per sample were estimated from amplification of reference gene primers within the assay. Sequence reads were collapsed and filtered to measure the absolute abundance of every unique TCRbeta CDR3 rearrangement. Productive Simpson clonality was computed per sample as the square root of Simpson's diversity index over productive rearrangements. TCRdb holds this immuneACCESS table with in-frame rearrangements only. Some clones are missing; in checked studies, unresolved V genes explain under half, and the rest has no known cause. V and J calls and clone size follow that table, whereas D and trimming were derived from the DNA. The sample table contains some 700,000 clones; only one count was recorded for around 89% of them. Jointly, the top ten make up roughly 0.26% of the sample.

Recombination joined TRBV9 with TRBJ1-4, with no D gene named confidently. The sequenced material came from peripheral blood. The TCR comes from a woman younger than 35 with acute or convalescent COVID-19. The DNA sequence follows: TGTGCCAGCAGCGGCCGGGAGGGTAGCGAAAAACTGTTTTTT. Translated, it gives CASSGREGSEKLFF.